This TCR beta chain was documented in a study of T cell responses to AZD1222 COVID-19 vaccine. Study observations and caveats: CD4 TCRs associated with vaccination spanned spike, dominating at 160-218 and 743-854.

Deletions cut 0 bases from V and 7 bases from J, with 15 bases between. This CDR3 is 14 amino acids long. Germline CDR1 and CDR2: SQVTM and ANQGSEA. This clone has more than one count but fewer than ten. Its antigen is not known. Assay used: immunoSEQ multiplex PCR; TCRdb lists only in-frame clones, some missing. The sample holds approximately 71,000 clones, 88% seen once. Here the sequenced sample was peripheral blood, taken on day 0 of AZD1222 vaccination. This TCR came from an adult in good health. V usage is TRBV29-1 and J usage is TRBJ1-2; D is uncertain. This CDR3 reads CSVEDRAWGAGYTF. CDR3 DNA: TGCAGCGTTGAAGATCGGGCATGGGGAGCTGGCTACACCTTC.